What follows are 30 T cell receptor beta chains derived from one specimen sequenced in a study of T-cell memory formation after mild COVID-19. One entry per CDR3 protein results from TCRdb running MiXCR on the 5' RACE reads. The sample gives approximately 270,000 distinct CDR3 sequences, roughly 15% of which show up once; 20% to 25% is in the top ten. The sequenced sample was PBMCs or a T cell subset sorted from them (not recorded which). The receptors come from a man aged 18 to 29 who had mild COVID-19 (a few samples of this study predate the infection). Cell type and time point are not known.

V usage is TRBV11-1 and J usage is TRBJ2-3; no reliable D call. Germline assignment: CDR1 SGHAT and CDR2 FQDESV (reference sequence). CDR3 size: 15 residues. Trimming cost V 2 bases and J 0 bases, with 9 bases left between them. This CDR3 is CASSLRQESTDTQYF. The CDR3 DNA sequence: TGTGCCAGCAGCTTAAGGCAGGAGAGCACAGATACGCAGTATTTT.

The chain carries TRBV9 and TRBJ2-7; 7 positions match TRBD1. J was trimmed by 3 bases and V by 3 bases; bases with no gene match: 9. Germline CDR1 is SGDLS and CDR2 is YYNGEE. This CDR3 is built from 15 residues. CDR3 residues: CASSANYRGDYEQYF. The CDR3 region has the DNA TGTGCCAGCAGCGCGAATTACAGGGGAGACTACGAGCAGTACTTC.

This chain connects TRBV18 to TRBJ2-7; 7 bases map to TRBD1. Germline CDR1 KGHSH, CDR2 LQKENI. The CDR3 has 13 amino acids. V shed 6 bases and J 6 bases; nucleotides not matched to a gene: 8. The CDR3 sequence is CASSGDSQGEQYV. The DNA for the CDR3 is TGTGCCAGCTCGGGGGACAGTCAAGGCGAGCAGTACGTC.

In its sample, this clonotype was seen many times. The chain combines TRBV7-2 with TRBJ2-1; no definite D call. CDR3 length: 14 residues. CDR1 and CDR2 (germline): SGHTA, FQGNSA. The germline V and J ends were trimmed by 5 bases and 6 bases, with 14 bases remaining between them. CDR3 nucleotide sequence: TGTGCCAGCAGCCCACGCGGCTTCCGCAATGAGCAGTTCTTC. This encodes CASSPRGFRNEQFF.

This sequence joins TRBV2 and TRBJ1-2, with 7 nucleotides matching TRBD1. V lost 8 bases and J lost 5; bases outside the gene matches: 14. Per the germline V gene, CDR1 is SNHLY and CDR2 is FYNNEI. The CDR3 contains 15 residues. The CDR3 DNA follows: TGTGCCAGCGGTAGTACTCCGGGACAGTATTATGGCTACACCTTC. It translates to CASGSTPGQYYGYTF.

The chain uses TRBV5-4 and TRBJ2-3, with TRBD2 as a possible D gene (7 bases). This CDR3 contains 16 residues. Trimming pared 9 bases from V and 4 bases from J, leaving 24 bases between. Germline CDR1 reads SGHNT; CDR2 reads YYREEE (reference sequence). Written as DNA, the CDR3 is TGTGCCACCGACGGGGGGCCTGACACAGGATCAGATACGCAGTATTTT. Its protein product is CATDGGPDTGSDTQYF.

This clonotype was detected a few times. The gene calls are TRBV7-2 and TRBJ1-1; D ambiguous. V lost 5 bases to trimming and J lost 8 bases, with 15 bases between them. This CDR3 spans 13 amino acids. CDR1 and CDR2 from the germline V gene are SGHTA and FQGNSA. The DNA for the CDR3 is TGTGCCAGCAGCCCTGGTTCGGAAGGAGAAGCTTTCTTT. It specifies CASSPGSEGEAFF.

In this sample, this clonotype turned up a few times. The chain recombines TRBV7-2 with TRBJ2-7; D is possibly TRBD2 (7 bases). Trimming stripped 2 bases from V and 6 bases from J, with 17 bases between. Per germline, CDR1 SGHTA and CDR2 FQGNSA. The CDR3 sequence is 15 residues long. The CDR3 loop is CASSLRGGAGGEQYF. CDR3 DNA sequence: TGTGCCAGCAGCTTAAGGGGGGGGGCCGGAGGCGAGCAGTACTTC.

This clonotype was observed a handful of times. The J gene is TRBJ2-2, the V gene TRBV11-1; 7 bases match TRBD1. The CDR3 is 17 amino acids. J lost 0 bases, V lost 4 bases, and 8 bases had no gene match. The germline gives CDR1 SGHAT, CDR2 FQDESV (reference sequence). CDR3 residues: CASSSRAGTANTGELFF. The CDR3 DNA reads TGTGCCAGCAGCTCAAGGGCCGGGACAGCGAACACCGGGGAGCTGTTTTTT.

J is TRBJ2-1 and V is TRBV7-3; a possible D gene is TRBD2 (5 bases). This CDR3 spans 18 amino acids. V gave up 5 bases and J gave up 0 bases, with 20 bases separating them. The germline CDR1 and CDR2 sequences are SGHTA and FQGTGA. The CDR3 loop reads CASSRPLGGSSSYNEQFF. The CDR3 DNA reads TGTGCCAGCAGCCGCCCCCTAGGCGGGTCGAGCTCCTACAATGAGCAGTTCTTC.

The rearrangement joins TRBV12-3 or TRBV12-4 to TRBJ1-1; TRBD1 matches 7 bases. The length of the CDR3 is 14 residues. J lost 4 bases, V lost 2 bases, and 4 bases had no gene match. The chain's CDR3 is CASSLNRDSTEAFF. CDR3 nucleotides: TGTGCCAGCAGTTTAAACAGGGACAGCACTGAAGCTTTCTTT.

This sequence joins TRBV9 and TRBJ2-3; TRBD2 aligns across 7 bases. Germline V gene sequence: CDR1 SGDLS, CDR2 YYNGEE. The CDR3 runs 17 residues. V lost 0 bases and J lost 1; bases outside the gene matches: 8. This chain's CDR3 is CASSVVVGEGGTDTQYF. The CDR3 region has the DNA TGTGCCAGCAGCGTAGTAGTTGGGGAGGGCGGCACAGATACGCAGTATTTT.

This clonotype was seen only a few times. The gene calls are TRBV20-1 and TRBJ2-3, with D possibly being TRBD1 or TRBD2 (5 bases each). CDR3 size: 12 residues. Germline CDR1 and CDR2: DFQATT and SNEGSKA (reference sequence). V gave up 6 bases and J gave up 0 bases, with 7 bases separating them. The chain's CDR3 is CSAWGSTDTQYF. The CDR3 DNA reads TGCAGTGCGTGGGGGAGCACAGATACGCAGTATTTT.

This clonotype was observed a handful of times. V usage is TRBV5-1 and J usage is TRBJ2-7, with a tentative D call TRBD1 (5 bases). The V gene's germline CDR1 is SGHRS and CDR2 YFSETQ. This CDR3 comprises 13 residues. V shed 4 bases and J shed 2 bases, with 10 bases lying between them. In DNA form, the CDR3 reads TGCGCCAGCAGCCCAGACAGAACCTACGAGCAGTACTTC. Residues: CASSPDRTYEQYF.

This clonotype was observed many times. The CDR3 sequence is CASSLTGRNYGYTF. CDR3 DNA: TGTGCCAGCAGTTTGACGGGCAGGAACTATGGCTACACCTTC. The chain uses TRBV12-3 or TRBV12-4 and TRBJ1-2; D is uncertain. V was pared by 3 bases and J by 2 bases, with 10 bases between. This CDR3 region has 14 residues.

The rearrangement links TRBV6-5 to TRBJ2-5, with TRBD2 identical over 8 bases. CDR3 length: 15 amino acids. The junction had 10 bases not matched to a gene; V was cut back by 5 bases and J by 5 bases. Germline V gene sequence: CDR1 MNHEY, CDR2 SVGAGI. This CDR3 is CASSNSGGRRETQYF. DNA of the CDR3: TGTGCCAGCAGTAACAGCGGGGGCAGGCGGGAGACCCAGTACTTC.

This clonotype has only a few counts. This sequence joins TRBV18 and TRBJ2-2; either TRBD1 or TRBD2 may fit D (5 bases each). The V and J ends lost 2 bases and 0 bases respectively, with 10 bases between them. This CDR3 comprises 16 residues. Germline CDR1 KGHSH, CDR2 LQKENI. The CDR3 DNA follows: TGTGCCAGCTCACCAGTAGGGACCACGAACACCGGGGAGCTGTTTTTT. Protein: CASSPVGTTNTGELFF.

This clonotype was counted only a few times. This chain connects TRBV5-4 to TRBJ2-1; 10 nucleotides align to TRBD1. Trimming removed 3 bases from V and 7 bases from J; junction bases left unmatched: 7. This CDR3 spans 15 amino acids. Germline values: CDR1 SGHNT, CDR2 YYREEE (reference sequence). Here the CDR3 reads CASSSIDRGPNEQFF. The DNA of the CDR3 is TGTGCCAGCAGCTCCATAGACAGGGGGCCAAATGAGCAGTTCTTC.

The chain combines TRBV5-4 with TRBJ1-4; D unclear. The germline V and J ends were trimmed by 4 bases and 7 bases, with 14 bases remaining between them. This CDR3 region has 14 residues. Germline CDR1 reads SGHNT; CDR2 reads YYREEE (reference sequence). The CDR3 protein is CASSPGRTLEKLFF. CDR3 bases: TGTGCCAGCAGCCCCGGACGGACGCTTGAAAAACTGTTTTTT.

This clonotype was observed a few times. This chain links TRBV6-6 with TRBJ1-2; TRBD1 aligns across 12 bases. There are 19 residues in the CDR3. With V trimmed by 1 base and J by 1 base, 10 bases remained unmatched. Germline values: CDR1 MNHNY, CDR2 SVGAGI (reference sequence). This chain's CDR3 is CASSYLRDRGRVDNYGYTF. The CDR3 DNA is TGTGCCAGCAGTTACTTGCGGGACAGGGGGCGGGTAGATAACTATGGCTACACCTTC.

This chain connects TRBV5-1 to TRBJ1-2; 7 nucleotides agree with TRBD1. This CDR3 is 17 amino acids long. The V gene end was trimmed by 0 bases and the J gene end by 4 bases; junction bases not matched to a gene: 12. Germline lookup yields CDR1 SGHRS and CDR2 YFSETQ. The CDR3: CASSLEGQNQNPYGYTF. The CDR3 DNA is TGCGCCAGCAGCTTGGAGGGACAGAACCAAAACCCCTATGGCTACACCTTC. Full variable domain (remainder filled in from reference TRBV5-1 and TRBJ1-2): KAGVTQTPRYLIKTRGQQVTLSCSPISGHRSVSWYQQTPGQGLQFLFEYFSETQRNKGNFPGRFSGRQFSNSRSEMNVSTLELGDSALYLCASSLEGQNQNPYGYTFGSGTRLTVV.

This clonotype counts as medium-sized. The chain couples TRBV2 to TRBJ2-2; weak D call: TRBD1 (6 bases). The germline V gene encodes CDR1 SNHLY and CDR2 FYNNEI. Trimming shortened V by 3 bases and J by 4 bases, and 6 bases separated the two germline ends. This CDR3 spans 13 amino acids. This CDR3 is CASSDRGTGELFF. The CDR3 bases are TGTGCCAGCAGTGACAGGGGCACCGGGGAGCTGTTTTTT. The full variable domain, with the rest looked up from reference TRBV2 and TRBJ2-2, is EPEVTQTPSHQVTQMGQEVILRCVPISNHLYFYWYRQILGQKVEFLVSFYNNEISEKSEIFDDQFSVERPDGSNFTLKIRSTKLEDSAMYFCASSDRGTGELFFGEGSRLTVL.

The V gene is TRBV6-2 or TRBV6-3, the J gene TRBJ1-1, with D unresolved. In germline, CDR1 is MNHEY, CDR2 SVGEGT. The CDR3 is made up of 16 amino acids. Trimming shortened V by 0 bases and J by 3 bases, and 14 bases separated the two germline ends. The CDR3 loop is CASSYSPRSSDTEAFF. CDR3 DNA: TGTGCCAGCAGTTACTCTCCCCGGAGTTCGGACACTGAAGCTTTCTTT.

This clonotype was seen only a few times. The CDR3 here is CASSQDQGGLDTQYF. Written as DNA, the CDR3 is TGTGCCAGCAGCCAAGATCAAGGAGGTTTGGATACGCAGTATTTT. The chain combines TRBV4-2 with TRBJ2-3, with D perhaps matching TRBD2 (5 bases). Germline values: CDR1 LGHNA, CDR2 YNFKEQ. V lost 0 bases, J lost 6 bases, and 13 bases lay in between. The CDR3 is made up of 15 amino acids.

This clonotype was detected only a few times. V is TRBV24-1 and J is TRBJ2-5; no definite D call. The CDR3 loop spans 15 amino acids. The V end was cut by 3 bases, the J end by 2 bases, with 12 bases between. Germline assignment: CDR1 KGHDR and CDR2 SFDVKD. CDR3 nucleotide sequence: TGTGCCACCAGTGATACCCGGACGGCTCAAGAGACCCAGTACTTC. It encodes CATSDTRTAQETQYF.

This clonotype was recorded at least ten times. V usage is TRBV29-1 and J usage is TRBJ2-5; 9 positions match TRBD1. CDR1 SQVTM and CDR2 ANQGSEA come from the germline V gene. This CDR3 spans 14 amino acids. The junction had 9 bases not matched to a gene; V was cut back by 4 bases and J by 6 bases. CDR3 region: CSVGDRVEVKTQYF. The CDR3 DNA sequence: TGCAGCGTTGGGGACAGGGTGGAAGTCAAGACCCAGTACTTC.

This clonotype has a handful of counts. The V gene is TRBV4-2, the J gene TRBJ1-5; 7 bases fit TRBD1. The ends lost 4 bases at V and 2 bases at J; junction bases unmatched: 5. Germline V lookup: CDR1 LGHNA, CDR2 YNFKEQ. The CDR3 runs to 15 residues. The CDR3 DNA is TGTGCCAGCAGCCCAGACACAGGGGGCAATCAGCCCCAGCATTTT. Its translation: CASSPDTGGNQPQHF.

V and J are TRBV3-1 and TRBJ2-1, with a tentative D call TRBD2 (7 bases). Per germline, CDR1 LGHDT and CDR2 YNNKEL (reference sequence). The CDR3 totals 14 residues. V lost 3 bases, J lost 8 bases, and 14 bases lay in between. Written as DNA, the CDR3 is TGTGCCAGCAGCCATACCGGGGGGCCCCATGAGCAGTTCTTC. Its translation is CASSHTGGPHEQFF.

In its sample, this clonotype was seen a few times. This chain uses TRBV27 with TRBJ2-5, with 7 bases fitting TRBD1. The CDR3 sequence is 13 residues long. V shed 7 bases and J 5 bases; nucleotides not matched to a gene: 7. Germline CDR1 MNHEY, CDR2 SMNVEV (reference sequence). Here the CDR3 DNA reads TGTGCCAGCAACTTACAGGGGTCCGAGACCCAGTACTTC. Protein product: CASNLQGSETQYF.

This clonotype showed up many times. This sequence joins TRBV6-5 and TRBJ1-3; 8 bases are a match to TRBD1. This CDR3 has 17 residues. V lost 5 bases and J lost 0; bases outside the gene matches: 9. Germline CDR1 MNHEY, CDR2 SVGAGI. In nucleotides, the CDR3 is TGTGCCAGCAGTCAGGGGACAGGAGACTACTCTGGAAACACCATATATTTT. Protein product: CASSQGTGDYSGNTIYF.